This T cell receptor (beta chain) comes out of a study of control samples from healthy donors and cancer patients. Using immunoSEQ multiplex PCR, the repertoire was profiled, and TCRdb retains in-frame clones only, with some absent. The sample yields some 120,000 clones, 85% to 95% seen once. What was sequenced was PBMCs. This TCR was recovered from a man aged 50 to 60 with head and neck cancer.

This CDR3 reads CASSGGSNHADYGYTF. The CDR3 coding sequence is TGTGCCAGCAGTGGAGGGTCCAACCATGCCGACTATGGCTACACCTTC. The rearrangement joins TRBV2 to TRBJ1-2, with D unresolved. The CDR3 runs to 16 residues. Germline V lookup: CDR1 SNHLY, CDR2 FYNNEI. Deletions cut 4 bases from V and 3 bases from J, with 18 bases between. Together with reference TRBV2 and TRBJ1-2, the CDR3 gives the full variable domain: EPEVTQTPSHQVTQMGQEVILRCVPISNHLYFYWYRQILGQKVEFLVSFYNNEISEKSEIFDDQFSVERPDGSNFTLKIRSTKLEDSAMYFCASSGGSNHADYGYTFGSGTRLTVV.